The 13 T cell receptor beta chains below come from one sample, sequenced in a study of control samples from healthy donors and cancer patients. Assay: immunoSEQ multiplex PCR; the TCRdb copy retains only in-frame clones and omits some. Among some 120,000 clones, about 90% were seen once, and the ten largest hold 1.5% to 2%. The sample was blood. Receptors originate from a man younger than 35 in good health.

The V gene is TRBV18, the J gene TRBJ2-1; perhaps TRBD1 as D (6 bases). Germline lookup yields CDR1 KGHSH and CDR2 LQKENI. This CDR3 is 16 amino acids long. V lost 2 bases to trimming and J lost 3 bases, with 14 bases between them. Written as DNA, the CDR3 is TGTGCCAGCTCACCAACGAGACAGGTCCACTACAATGAGCAGTTCTTC. Its protein is CASSPTRQVHYNEQFF.

The chain carries TRBV18 and TRBJ2-7; D is undetermined. This CDR3 comprises 12 residues. CDR1 and CDR2 (germline): KGHSH, LQKENI. V was cut by 6 bases and J by 6 bases, with 12 bases left in between. In nucleotides, the CDR3 is TGTGCCAGCTCCCCAAGCCCCTCCGAGCAGTACTTC. It codes for CASSPSPSEQYF.

The chain couples TRBV9 to TRBJ2-1, with a weak D call TRBD1 (5 bases). Trimming removed 3 bases from V and 6 bases from J, with 10 bases in between. CDR3 size: 13 residues. Germline CDR1 reads SGDLS; CDR2 reads YYNGEE. The CDR3 loop is CASSATGSNEQFF. As DNA, the CDR3 is TGTGCCAGCAGCGCCACAGGCTCCAATGAGCAGTTCTTC. Combining the CDR3 with reference TRBV9 and TRBJ2-1 gives the whole variable domain DSGVTQTPKHLITATGQRVTLRCSPRSGDLSVYWYQQSLDQGLQFLIQYYNGEERAKGNILERFSAQQFPDLHSELNLSSLELGDSALYFCASSATGSNEQFFGPGTRLTVL.

This chain connects TRBV7-4 to TRBJ1-1; D ambiguous. CDR1 and CDR2 (germline): SGHVT, SQSDAQ. Trimming took 1 base from V and 1 from J, leaving 13 bases between them. This CDR3 is built from 16 residues. CDR3 residues: CASSLGRAGENTEAFF. In DNA form, the CDR3 reads TGTGCCAGCAGCTTAGGTAGGGCGGGAGAGAACACTGAAGCTTTCTTT.

The genes are TRBV25-1 and TRBJ2-1; 10 bases align to TRBD1. With 2 bases clipped from V and 4 bases from J, the junction kept 5 bases outside the gene matches. The CDR3 runs 16 residues. The V gene's germline CDR1 is MGHDK and CDR2 SYGVNS. CDR3 amino acids: CASSEQGTGDYNEQFF. The DNA for the CDR3 is TGTGCCAGCAGTGAACAGGGGACAGGGGATTACAATGAGCAGTTCTTC.

The gene calls are TRBV29-1 and TRBJ2-2; no firm D call. Germline V gene sequence: CDR1 SQVTM, CDR2 ANQGSEA. The CDR3 consists of 12 residues. Deletions cut 7 bases from V and 6 bases from J, with 12 bases between. The CDR3 protein is CSGGRVAGELFF. Written as DNA, the CDR3 is TGCAGCGGGGGAAGGGTGGCCGGGGAGCTGTTTTTT.

The J gene is TRBJ2-1, the V gene TRBV9, with 10 bases aligning to TRBD2. CDR1 SGDLS and CDR2 YYNGEE come from the germline V gene. V lost 4 bases, J lost 4 bases, and 17 bases stayed unmatched. The CDR3 has 19 residues. The CDR3: CASSRLLGPSGSGYNEQFF. In nucleotides, the CDR3 is TGTGCCAGCAGCCGTCTTTTGGGGCCTAGCGGGAGTGGTTACAATGAGCAGTTCTTC.

V and J are TRBV27 and TRBJ1-1, with a possible D match to TRBD1 (5 bases). The CDR3 spans 14 residues. Trimming left V 4 bases short and J 2 bases short, with 11 bases between. Germline values: CDR1 MNHEY, CDR2 SMNVEV (reference sequence). The CDR3 DNA reads as TGTGCCAGCAGTTCATATCAGGGAAACACTGAAGCTTTCTTT. Protein sequence: CASSSYQGNTEAFF.

The chain employs TRBV15 and TRBJ2-2; 8 positions match TRBD1. V was pared by 0 bases and J by 7 bases, with 10 bases of the junction left unmatched. This CDR3 is 17 amino acids long. Germline lookup yields CDR1 LNHNV and CDR2 YYDKDF (reference sequence). CDR3 protein: CATSRDPQGALGGELFF. The CDR3 DNA sequence: TGTGCCACCAGCAGAGATCCGCAGGGGGCTTTGGGCGGGGAGCTGTTTTTT.

This clone has more than one count but fewer than ten. This chain connects TRBV7-2 to TRBJ1-2; 9 bases are shared with TRBD1. CDR1 and CDR2 (germline): SGHTA, FQGNSA. The length of the CDR3 is 17 residues. V lost 1 base and J lost 4; bases outside the gene matches: 10. The CDR3: CASSLGGTGKEVYGYTF. The CDR3 DNA reads TGTGCCAGCAGCTTAGGGGGGACAGGGAAGGAGGTCTATGGCTACACCTTC. The variable domain in full, completed from reference TRBV7-2 and TRBJ1-2, reads GAGVSQSPSNKVTEKGKDVELRCDPISGHTALYWYRQSLGQGLEFLIYFQGNSAPDKSGLPSDRFSAERTGGSVSTLTIQRTQQEDSAVYLCASSLGGTGKEVYGYTFGSGTRLTVV.

The genes are TRBV5-4 and TRBJ2-6; 9 nucleotides line up with TRBD2. The V segment lost 1 base and the J segment 1 base; nucleotides outside the gene matches: 9. Germline V gene data show CDR1 as SGHNT and CDR2 as YYREEE (reference sequence). The length of the CDR3 is 19 residues. This CDR3 is CASSLFLAGDQSGANVLTF. DNA of the CDR3: TGTGCCAGCAGCTTGTTCTTAGCGGGAGACCAATCTGGGGCCAACGTCCTGACTTTC.

The chain joins TRBV30 to TRBJ1-1; D is unresolved. There are 13 residues in the CDR3. Germline assignment: CDR1 GTSNPN and CDR2 SVGIG (reference sequence). Trimming removed 3 bases from V and 5 bases from J, with 13 bases in between. CDR3 in amino acids: CAWSFLVGTEAFF. As DNA, the CDR3 is TGTGCCTGGAGCTTCCTTGTAGGGACTGAAGCTTTCTTT.

The J gene is TRBJ2-4, the V gene TRBV9, with TRBD1 matching 10 bases. Germline V gives CDR1 SGDLS, CDR2 YYNGEE. The CDR3 extends over 15 amino acids. V was pared by 4 bases and J by 5 bases, with 6 bases of the junction left unmatched. The CDR3 loop reads CASSSGQGLENIQYF. The DNA of the CDR3 is TGTGCCAGCAGCTCGGGACAGGGGCTCGAAAACATTCAGTACTTC.